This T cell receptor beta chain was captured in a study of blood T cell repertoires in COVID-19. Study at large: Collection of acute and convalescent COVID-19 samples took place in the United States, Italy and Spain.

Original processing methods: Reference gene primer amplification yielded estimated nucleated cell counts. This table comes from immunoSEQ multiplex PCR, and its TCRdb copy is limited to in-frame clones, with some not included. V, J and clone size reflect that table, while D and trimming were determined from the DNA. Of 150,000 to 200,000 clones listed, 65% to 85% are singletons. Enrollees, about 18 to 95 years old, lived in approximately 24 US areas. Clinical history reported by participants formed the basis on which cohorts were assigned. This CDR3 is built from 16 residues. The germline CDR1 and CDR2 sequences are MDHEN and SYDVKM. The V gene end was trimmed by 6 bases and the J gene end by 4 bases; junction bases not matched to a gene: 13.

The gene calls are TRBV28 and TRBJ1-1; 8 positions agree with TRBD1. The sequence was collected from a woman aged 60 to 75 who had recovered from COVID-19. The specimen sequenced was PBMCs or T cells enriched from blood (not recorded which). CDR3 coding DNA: TGTGCCAGCAGCAACAGACAGGGGAAGGGTGTCACTGAAGCTTTCTTT. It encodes CASSNRQGKGVTEAFF.